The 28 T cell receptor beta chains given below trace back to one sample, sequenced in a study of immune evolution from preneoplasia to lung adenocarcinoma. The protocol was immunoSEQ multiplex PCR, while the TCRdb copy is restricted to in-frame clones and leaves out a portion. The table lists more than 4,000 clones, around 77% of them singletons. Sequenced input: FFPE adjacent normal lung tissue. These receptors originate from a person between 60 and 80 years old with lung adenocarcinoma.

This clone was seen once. CDR3 sequence: CASRERGGEQYF. CDR3 in DNA: TGTGCCAGCAGGGAGAGGGGGGGCGAGCAGTACTTC. The chain joins TRBV6-1 to TRBJ2-7; possibly TRBD2 for D (7 bases). V gave up 6 bases and J gave up 6 bases, with 12 bases separating them. CDR1 and CDR2 from the germline V gene are MNHNS and SASEGT. The CDR3 loop spans 12 amino acids.

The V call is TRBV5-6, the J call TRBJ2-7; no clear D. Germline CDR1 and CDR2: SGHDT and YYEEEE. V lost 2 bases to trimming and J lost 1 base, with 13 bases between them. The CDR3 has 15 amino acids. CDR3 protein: CASSLNPGRSYEQYF. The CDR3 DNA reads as TGTGCCAGCAGCTTAAACCCCGGACGGTCCTACGAGCAGTACTTC.

CDR3 loop: CASSPVGTGRSNQPQHF. The CDR3 DNA is TGTGCCAGCTCACCCGTTGGGACAGGGAGAAGCAATCAGCCCCAGCATTTT. V and J are TRBV18 and TRBJ1-5, with 9 nucleotides matching TRBD1. The germline V gene encodes CDR1 KGHSH and CDR2 LQKENI. This CDR3 comprises 17 residues. The V gene end was trimmed by 3 bases and the J gene end by 1 base; junction bases not matched to a gene: 7.

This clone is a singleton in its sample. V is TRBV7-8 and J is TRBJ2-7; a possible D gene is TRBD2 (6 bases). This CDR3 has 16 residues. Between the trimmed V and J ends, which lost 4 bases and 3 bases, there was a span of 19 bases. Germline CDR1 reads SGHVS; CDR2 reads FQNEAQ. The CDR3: CASSSRTTRLLYEQYF. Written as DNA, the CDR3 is TGTGCCAGCAGCTCGCGGACTACCCGACTCCTCTACGAGCAGTACTTC.

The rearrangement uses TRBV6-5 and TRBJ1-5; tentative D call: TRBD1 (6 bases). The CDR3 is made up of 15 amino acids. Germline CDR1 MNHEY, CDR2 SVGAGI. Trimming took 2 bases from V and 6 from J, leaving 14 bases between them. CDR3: CASSYTRDISQPQHF. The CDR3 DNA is TGTGCCAGCAGTTACACCCGGGACATCTCTCAGCCCCAGCATTTT.

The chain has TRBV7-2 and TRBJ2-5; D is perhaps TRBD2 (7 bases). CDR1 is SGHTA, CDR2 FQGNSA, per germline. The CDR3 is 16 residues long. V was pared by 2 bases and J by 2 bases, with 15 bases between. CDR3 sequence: CASSLSGGLGQETQYF. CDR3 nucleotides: TGTGCCAGCAGCTTATCGGGGGGCCTCGGGCAAGAGACCCAGTACTTC.

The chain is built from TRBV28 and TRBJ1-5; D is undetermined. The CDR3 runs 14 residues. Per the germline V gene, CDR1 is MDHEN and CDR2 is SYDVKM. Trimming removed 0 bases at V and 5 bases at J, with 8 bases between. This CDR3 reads CASSLWGEDQPQHF. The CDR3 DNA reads TGTGCCAGCAGTTTATGGGGCGAGGATCAGCCCCAGCATTTT.

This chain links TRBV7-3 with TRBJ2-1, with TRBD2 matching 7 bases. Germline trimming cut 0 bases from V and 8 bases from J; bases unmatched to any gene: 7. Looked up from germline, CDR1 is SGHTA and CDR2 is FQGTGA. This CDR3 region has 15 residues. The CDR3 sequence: CASSLTAGEIYEQFF. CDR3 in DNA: TGTGCCAGCAGCTTAACCGCGGGAGAAATCTATGAGCAGTTCTTC.

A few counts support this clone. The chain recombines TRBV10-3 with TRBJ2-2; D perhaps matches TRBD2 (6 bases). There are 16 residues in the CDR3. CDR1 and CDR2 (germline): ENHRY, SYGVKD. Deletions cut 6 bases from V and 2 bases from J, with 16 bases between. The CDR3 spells CAIRGQLASNTGELFF. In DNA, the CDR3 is TGTGCCATCAGAGGACAACTAGCTAGTAACACCGGGGAGCTGTTTTTT.

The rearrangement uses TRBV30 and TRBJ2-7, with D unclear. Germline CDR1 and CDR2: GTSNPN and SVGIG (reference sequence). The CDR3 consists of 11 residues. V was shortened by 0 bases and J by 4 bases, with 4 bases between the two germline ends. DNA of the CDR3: TGTGCCTGGAGTGTACAATACGAGCAGTACTTC. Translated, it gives CAWSVQYEQYF. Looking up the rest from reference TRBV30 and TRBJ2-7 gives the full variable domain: SQTIHQWPATLVQPVGSPLSLECTVEGTSNPNLYWYRQAAGRGLQLLFYSVGIGQISSEVPQNLSASRPQDRQFILSSKKLLLSDSGFYLCAWSVQYEQYFGPGTRLTVT.

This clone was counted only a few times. The CDR3, as DNA: TGTGCCATCAGTGAGGGACAGAAGAACACTGAAGCTTTCTTT. It encodes CAISEGQKNTEAFF. The chain recombines TRBV10-3 with TRBJ1-1, with D perhaps TRBD1 (6 bases). The germline gives CDR1 ENHRY, CDR2 SYGVKD. The CDR3 extends over 14 amino acids. V lost 2 bases, J lost 1 base, and 8 bases lay in between.

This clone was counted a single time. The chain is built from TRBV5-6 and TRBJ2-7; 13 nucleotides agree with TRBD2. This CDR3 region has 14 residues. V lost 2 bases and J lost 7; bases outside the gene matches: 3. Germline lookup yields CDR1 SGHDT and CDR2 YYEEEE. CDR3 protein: CASSFGLAGEEQYF. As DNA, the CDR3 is TGTGCCAGCAGCTTCGGACTAGCGGGAGAGGAGCAGTACTTC.

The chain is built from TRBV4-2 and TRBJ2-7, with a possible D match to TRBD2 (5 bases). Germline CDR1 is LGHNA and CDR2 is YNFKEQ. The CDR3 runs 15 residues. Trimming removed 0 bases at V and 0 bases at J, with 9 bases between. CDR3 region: CASSQDEGSSYEQYF. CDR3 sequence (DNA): TGTGCCAGCAGCCAAGACGAAGGGAGCTCCTACGAGCAGTACTTC.

In nucleotides, the CDR3 is TGTGCCACCCACAGAGTGATAGCCGGGGACGAGCAGTACTTC. Its protein is CATHRVIAGDEQYF. The chain carries TRBV28 and TRBJ2-7; TRBD2 might be the D (5 bases). In germline, CDR1 is MDHEN, CDR2 SYDVKM. The CDR3 runs 14 residues. The germline V and J ends were trimmed by 10 bases and 5 bases, with 21 bases remaining between them.

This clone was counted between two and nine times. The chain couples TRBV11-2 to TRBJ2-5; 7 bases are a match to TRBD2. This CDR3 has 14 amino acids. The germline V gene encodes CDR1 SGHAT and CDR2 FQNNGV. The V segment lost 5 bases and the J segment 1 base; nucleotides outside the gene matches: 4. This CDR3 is CASSLLAVQETQYF. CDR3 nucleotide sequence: TGTGCCAGCAGCCTTCTAGCGGTCCAAGAGACCCAGTACTTC.

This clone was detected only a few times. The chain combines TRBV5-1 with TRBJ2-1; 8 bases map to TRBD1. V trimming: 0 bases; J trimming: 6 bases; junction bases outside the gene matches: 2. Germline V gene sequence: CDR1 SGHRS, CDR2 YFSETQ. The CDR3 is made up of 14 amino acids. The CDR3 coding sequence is TGCGCCAGCAGCTTGGGGACAGGGCCCAATGAGCAGTTCTTC. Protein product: CASSLGTGPNEQFF.

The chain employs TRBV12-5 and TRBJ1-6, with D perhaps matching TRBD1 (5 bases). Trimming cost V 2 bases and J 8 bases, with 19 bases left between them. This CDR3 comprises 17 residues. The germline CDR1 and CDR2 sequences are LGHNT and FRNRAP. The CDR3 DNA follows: TGTGCTAGTGGTTTGCCCAAAGAGAGGGACGGCTATTCACCCCTCCACTTT. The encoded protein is CASGLPKERDGYSPLHF.

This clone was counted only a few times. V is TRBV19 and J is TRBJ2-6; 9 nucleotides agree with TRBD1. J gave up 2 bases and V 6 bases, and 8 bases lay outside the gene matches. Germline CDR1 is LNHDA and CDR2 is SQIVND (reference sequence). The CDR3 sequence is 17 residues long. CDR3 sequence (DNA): TGTGCCAGTAGCCTTAGGACAGGGGATGCTGGGGCCAACGTCCTGACTTTC. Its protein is CASSLRTGDAGANVLTF.

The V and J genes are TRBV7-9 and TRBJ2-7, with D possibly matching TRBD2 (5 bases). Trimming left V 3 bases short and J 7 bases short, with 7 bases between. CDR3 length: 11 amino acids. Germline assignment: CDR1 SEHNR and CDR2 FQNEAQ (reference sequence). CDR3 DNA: TGTGCCAGCAGCTTCGGGGAGGAGCAGTACTTC. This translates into CASSFGEEQYF.

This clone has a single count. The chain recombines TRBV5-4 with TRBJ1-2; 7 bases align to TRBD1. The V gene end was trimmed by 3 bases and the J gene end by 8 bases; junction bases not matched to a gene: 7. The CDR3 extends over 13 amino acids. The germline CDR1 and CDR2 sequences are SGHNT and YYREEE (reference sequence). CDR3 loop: CASSSNRGKGYTF. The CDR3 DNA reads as TGTGCCAGCAGCTCGAACAGGGGTAAGGGCTACACCTTC.

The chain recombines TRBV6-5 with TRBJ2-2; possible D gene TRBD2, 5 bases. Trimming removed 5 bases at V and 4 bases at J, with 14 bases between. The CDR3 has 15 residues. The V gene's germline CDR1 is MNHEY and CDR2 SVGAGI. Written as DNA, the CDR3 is TGTGCCAGCAGTCCCCGTTGGGAGTCCACCGGGGAGCTGTTTTTT. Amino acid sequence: CASSPRWESTGELFF.

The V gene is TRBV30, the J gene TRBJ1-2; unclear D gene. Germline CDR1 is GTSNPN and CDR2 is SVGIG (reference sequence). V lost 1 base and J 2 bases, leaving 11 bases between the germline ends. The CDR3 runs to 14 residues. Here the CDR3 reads CAWSADRFNYGYTF. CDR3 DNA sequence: TGTGCCTGGAGTGCCGACCGATTCAACTATGGCTACACCTTC.

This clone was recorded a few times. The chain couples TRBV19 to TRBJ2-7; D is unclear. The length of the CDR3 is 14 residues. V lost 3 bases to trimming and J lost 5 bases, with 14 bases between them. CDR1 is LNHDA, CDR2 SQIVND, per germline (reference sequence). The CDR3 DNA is TGTGCCAGTAGTATTAGGAGTAAGAAGCACGAGCAGTACTTC. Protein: CASSIRSKKHEQYF.

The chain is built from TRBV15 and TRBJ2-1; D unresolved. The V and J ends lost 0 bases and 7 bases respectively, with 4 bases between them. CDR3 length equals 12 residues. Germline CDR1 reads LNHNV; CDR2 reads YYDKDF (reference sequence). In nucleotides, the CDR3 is TGTGCCACCAGCAGAGAAAGGAATGAGCAGTTCTTC. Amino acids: CATSRERNEQFF.

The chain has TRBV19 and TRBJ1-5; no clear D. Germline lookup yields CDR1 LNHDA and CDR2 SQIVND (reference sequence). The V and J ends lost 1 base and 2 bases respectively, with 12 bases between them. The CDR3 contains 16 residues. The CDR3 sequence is CASSIGKTVRNQPQHF. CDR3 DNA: TGTGCCAGTAGTATAGGTAAGACGGTCCGCAATCAGCCCCAGCATTTT.

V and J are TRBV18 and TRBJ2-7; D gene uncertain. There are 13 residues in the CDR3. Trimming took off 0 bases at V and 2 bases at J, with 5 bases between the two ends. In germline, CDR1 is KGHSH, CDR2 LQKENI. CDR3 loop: CASSPPNTYEQYF. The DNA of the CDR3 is TGTGCCAGCTCACCACCTAACACCTACGAGCAGTACTTC.

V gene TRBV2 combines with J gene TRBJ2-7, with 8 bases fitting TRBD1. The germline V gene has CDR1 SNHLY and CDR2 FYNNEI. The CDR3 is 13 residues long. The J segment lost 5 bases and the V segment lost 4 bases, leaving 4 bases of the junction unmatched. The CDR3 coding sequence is TGTGCCAGCAGTGCCCAGACAGGGGACGAGCAGTACTTC. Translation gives CASSAQTGDEQYF.

The CDR3 reads CAWRFWDRGPVDYGYTF. The CDR3 region has the DNA TGTGCCTGGAGATTTTGGGACAGGGGGCCGGTAGACTATGGCTACACCTTC. The V and J genes are TRBV30 and TRBJ1-2; 12 nucleotides align to TRBD1. The V segment lost 3 bases and the J segment 3 bases; nucleotides outside the gene matches: 11. Germline-derived CDR1 and CDR2 are GTSNPN and SVGIG (reference sequence). The CDR3 has 17 residues.